This T cell receptor (beta chain) is from a study of control samples from healthy donors and cancer patients. Generated by immunoSEQ multiplex PCR, the TCRdb table keeps only in-frame clones and is missing some. The sample carries 130,000 to 150,000 clones, around 90% recorded once. The CDR3 runs 12 residues. Germline V gives CDR1 SGHTA, CDR2 FQGTGA. V shed 1 base and J shed 8 bases, with 5 bases lying between them. The chain links TRBV7-3 to TRBJ2-2; D is undetermined. Sequencing was performed on blood. The receptor's source is a man aged 25 to 40 in good health. CDR3 nucleotide sequence: TGTGCCAGCAGCTTAATGGAAGGGGAGCTGTTTTTT. It specifies CASSLMEGELFF.